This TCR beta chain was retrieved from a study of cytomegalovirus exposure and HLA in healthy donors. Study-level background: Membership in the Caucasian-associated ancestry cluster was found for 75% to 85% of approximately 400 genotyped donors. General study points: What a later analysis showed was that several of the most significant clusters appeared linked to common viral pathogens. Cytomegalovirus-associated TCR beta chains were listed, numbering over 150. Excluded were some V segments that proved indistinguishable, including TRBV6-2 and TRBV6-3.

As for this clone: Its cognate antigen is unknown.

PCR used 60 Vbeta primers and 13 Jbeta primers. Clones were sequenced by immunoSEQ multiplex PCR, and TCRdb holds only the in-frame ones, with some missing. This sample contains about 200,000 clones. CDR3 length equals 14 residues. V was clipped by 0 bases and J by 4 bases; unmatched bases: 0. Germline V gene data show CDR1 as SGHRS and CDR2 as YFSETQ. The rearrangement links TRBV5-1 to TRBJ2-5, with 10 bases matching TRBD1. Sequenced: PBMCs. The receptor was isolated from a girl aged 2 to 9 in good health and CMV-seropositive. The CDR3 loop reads CASSLGDRGETQYF. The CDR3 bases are TGCGCCAGCAGCTTGGGGGACAGGGGAGAGACCCAGTACTTC.